This is a list of T cell receptor beta chains from one sample in a study of T-cell reconstitution after alpha-beta-depleted transplantation in children. Using its own MiXCR run on the PCR reads, TCRdb lists one record per CDR3 protein. The sample gives under 250,000 distinct CDR3 sequences, around a sixth of which show up once; around two fifths is in the top ten. Sequencing was performed on PBMCs, mostly from graft donor cells, taken 360 days after TCRalphabeta/CD19-depleted stem cell transplant. Source of these receptors: a male patient between 2 and 10 years old who had a stem cell transplant for acute lymphoblastic leukemia, so the T cells may come from the graft donor. CDR3s include the opening cysteine and the closing phenylalanine or tryptophan. Fields, in order: D gene, J gene, clone size, V gene, CDR3 protein, CDR3 DNA. D genes are given only for firm matches. Rows may omit the clone size; those that give it use once, few, many or a size class.

TRBD1 TRBJ2-5 NA TRBV27 CASIHRPGQSKETQYF TGTGCCAGCATTCATCGACCGGGACAGTCTAAAGAGACCCAGTACTTC
NA TRBJ2-7 NA TRBV6-1 CASSDPPRGYIEQYF TGTGCCAGCAGTGACCCCCCCAGGGGATACATTGAGCAGTACTTC
NA TRBJ2-3 NA TRBV5-1 CASSFQGTDTQYF TGCGCCAGCAGCTTCCAGGGGACAGATACGCAGTATTTT
NA TRBJ2-7 NA TRBV29-1 CSVRGTVTYEQYF TGCAGCGTTCGTGGTACGGTCACCTACGAGCAGTACTTC
TRBD1 TRBJ1-1 few TRBV6-5 CASSWGYRDRGLNTEAFF TGTGCCAGCAGTTGGGGGTATCGGGACAGGGGTCTGAACACTGAAGCTTTCTTT
TRBD2 TRBJ2-5 few TRBV5-1 CASSSGLAGEETQYF TGCGCCAGCAGCTCGGGACTAGCGGGAGAAGAGACCCAGTACTTC
NA TRBJ2-7 NA TRBV4-2 CASSQDPAEGGEQYF TGTGCCAGCAGCCAAGATCCAGCGGAGGGGGGCGAGCAGTACTTC
NA TRBJ2-5 few TRBV5-1 CASSLAGVQETQYF TGCGCCAGCAGCTTGGCAGGCGTGCAAGAGACCCAGTACTTC
TRBD1 TRBJ1-1 few TRBV18 CASSSGGAETEAFF TGTGCCAGCTCATCAGGGGGAGCTGAGACTGAAGCTTTCTTT
TRBD2 TRBJ2-3 few TRBV5-1 CASSFGLAGGTDTQYF TGCGCCAGCAGCTTCGGACTAGCGGGGGGCACAGATACGCAGTATTTT
NA TRBJ2-2 many TRBV24-1 CATEDYTGELFF TGTGCCACAGAAGATTACACCGGGGAGCTGTTTTTT
NA TRBJ2-7 few TRBV6-1 CASSPPGLPEQYF TGTGCCAGCAGTCCACCGGGACTCCCCGAGCAGTACTTC
NA TRBJ2-7 NA TRBV12-3/TRBV12-4 CASSLAPGGEPYEQYF TGTGCCAGCAGTTTAGCGCCTGGCGGCGAGCCCTACGAGCAGTACTTC
NA TRBJ2-3 NA TRBV6-2/TRBV6-3 CASSYGYPDTQYF TGTGCCAGCAGTTACGGCTACCCAGATACGCAGTATTTT
NA TRBJ2-3 NA TRBV9 CASSVGDSGADTQYF TGTGCCAGCAGCGTTGGAGATAGCGGTGCAGATACGCAGTATTTT
NA TRBJ2-7 few TRBV12-3/TRBV12-4 CASSTAQGYEQYF TGTGCCAGCAGTACCGCACAGGGATACGAGCAGTACTTC
TRBD2 TRBJ2-7 few TRBV20-1 CSARGTSGTHEQYF TGCAGTGCTCGTGGGACTAGCGGGACCCACGAGCAGTACTTC
NA TRBJ1-3 NA TRBV10-3 CAISESVGHTIYF TGTGCCATCAGTGAGTCGGTCGGGCACACCATATATTTT
NA TRBJ1-1 few TRBV20-1 CSASGPGVMNTEAFF TGCAGTGCAAGCGGGCCAGGCGTAATGAACACTGAAGCTTTCTTT
NA TRBJ2-3 many TRBV7-9 CASSLGGRTDTQYF TGTGCCAGCAGCCTTGGAGGCCGGACAGATACGCAGTATTTT
TRBD1 TRBJ1-5 few TRBV13 CASSTYQGASQPQHF TGTGCCAGCAGCACCTATCAGGGGGCGAGTCAGCCCCAGCATTTT